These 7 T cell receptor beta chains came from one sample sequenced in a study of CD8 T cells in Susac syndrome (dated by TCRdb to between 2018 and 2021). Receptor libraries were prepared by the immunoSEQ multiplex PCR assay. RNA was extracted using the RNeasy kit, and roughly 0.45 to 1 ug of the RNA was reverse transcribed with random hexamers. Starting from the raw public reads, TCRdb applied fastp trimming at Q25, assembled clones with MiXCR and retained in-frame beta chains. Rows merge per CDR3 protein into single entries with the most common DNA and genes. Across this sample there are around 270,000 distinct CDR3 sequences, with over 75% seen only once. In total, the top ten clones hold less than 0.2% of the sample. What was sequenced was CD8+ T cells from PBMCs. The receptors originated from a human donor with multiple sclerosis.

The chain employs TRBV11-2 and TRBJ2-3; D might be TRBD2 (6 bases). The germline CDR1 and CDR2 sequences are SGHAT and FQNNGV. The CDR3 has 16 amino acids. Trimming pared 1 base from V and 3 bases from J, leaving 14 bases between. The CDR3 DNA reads TGTGCCAGCAGCTTAGCGCCGGGACTTTGGACAGATACGCAGTATTTT. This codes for CASSLAPGLWTDTQYF.

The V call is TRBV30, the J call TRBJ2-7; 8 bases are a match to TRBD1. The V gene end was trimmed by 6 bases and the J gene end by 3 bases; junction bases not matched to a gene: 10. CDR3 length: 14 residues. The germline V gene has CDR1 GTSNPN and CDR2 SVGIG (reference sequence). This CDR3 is CACNHGQGDYEQYF. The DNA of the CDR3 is TGTGCCTGCAACCACGGACAGGGAGACTACGAGCAGTACTTC.

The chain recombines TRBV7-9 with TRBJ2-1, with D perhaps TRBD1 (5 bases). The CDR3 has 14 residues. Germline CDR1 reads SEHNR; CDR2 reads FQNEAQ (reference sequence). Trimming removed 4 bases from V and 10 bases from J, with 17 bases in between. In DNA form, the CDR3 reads TGTGCCAGCAGCTCCTGGGTTCCTAGACAGGAGCAGTTCTTC. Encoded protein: CASSSWVPRQEQFF.

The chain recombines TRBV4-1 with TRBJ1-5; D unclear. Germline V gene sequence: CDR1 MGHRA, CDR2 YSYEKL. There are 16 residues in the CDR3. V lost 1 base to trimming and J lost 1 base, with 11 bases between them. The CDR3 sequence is CASSQGAYLSNQPQHF. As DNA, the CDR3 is TGCGCCAGCAGCCAAGGGGCATACTTAAGCAATCAGCCCCAGCATTTT.

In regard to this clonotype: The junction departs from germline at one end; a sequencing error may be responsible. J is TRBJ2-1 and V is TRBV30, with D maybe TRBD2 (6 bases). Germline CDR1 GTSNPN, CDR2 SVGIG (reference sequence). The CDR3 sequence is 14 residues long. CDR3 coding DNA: TGTGCCTGGAGTGTGGGGGGTATCTACAATGAGCAGCTCTTC. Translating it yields CAWSVGGIYNEQLF.

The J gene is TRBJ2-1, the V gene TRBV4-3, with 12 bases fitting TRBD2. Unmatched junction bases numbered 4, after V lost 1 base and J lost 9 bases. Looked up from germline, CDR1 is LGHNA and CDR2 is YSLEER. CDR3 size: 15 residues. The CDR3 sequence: CASSQGLAGAVEQFF. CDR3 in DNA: TGCGCCAGCAGCCAAGGACTAGCGGGAGCGGTTGAGCAGTTCTTC.

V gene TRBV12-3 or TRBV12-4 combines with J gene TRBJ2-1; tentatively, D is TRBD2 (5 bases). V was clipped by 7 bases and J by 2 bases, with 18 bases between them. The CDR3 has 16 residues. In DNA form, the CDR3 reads TGTGCCAGCATAAGTGGGAGCCCGGGGACCTACAATGAGCAGTTCTTC. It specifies CASISGSPGTYNEQFF.